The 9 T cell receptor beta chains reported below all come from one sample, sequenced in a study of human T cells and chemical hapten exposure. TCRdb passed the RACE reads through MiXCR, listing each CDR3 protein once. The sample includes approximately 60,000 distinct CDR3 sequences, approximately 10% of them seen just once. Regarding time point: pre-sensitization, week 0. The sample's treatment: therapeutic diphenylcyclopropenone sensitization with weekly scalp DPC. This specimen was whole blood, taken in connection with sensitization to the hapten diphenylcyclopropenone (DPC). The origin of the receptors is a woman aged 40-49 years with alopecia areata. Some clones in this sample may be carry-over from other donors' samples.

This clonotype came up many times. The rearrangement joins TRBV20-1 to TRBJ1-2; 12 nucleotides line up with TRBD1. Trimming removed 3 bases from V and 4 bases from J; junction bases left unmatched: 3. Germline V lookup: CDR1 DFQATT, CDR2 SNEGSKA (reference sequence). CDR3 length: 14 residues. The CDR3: CSARGTGGSYGYTF. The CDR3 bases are TGCAGTGCTAGGGGGACAGGGGGCAGCTATGGCTACACCTTC.

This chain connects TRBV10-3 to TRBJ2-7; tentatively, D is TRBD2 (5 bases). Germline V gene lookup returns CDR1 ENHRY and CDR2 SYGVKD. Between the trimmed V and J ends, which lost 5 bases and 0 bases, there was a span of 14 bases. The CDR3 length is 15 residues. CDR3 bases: TGTGCCATCAGTTCCAGCGGTGAGAGCTCCTACGAGCAGTACTTC. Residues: CAISSSGESSYEQYF.

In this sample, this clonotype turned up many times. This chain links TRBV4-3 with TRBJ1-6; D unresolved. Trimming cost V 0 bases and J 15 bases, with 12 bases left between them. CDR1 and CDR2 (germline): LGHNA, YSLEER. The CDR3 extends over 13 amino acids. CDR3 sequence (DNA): TGCGCCAGCAGCCAAGAAGCAGGCCTTGGCCTCCACTTT. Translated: CASSQEAGLGLHF.

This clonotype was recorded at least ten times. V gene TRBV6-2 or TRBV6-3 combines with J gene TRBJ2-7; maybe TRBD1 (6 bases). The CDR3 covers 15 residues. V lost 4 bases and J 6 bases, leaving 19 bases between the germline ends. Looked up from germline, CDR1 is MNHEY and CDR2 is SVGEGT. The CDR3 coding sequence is TGTGCCAGCAGTTTCCCCCGGGGCCAGGGGTTCGAGCAGTACTTC. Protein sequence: CASSFPRGQGFEQYF.

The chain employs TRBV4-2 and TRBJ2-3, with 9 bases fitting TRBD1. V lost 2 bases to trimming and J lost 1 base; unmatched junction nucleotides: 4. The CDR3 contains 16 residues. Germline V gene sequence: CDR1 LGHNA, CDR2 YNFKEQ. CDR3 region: CASSQHRDRGTDTQYF. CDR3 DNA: TGTGCCAGCAGCCAACACCGGGACAGGGGCACAGATACGCAGTATTTT.

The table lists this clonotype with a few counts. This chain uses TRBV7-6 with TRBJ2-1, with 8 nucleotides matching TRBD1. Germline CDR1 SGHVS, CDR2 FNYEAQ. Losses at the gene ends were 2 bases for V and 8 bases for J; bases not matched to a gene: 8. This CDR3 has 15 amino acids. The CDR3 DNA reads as TGTGCCAGCAGCTTATCTGGACAGGGTAGCGATGAGCAGTTCTTC. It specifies CASSLSGQGSDEQFF.

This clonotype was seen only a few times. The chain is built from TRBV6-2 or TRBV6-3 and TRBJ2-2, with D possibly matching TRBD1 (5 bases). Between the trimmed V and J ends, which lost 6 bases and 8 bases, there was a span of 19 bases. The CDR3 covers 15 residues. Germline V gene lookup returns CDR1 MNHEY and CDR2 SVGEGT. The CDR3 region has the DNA TGTGCCAGCAGGCCCACCAAGCAGGGCGATGGGGAGCTGTTTTTT. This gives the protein CASRPTKQGDGELFF.

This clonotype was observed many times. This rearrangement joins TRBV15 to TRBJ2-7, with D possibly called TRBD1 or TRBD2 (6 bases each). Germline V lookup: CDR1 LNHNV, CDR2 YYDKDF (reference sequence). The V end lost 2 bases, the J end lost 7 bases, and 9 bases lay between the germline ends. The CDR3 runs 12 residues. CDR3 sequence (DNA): TGTGCCACCAGCAGATTAGGGGGGGAGCAGTACTTC. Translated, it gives CATSRLGGEQYF.

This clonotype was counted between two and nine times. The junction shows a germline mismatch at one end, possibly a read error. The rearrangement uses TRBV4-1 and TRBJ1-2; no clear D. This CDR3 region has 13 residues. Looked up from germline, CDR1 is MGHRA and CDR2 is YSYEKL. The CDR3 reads CASSQANGVGRCF. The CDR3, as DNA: TGCGCCAGCAGCCAGGCTAATGGGGTGGGTCGTTGCTTC.